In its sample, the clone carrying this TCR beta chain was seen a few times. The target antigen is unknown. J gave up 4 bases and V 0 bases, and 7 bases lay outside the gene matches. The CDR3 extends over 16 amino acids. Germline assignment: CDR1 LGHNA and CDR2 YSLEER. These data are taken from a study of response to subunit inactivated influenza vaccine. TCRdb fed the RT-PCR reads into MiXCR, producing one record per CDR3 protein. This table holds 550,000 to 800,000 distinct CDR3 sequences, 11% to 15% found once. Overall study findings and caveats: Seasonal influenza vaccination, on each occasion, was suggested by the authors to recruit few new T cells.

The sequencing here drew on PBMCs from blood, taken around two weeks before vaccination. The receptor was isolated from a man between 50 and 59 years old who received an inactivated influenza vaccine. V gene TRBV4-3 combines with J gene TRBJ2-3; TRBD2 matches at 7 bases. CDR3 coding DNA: TGCGCCAGCAGCCAAGATTTAACTAGCGTTTCAGATACGCAGTATTTT. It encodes CASSQDLTSVSDTQYF.